This paragraph covers one T cell receptor beta chain sequence. This clonotype appeared many times. Its recognized antigen is unknown. It has no much larger one-base neighbor in the sample; base qualities were not kept. Sequenced on an Illumina NovaSeq 6000. cDNA libraries for TCRalpha and TCRbeta were prepared by 5'RACE using constant-segment primers, with sample barcodes and unique molecular identifiers added. Trizol reagent was used to extract RNA from every sample. Libraries were amplified in two PCR steps, with a second sample barcode and Illumina TruSeq adapters added in the second step. The libraries were sequenced on an Illumina NovaSeq using 2 x 150 bp paired-end reads. The authors' analysis ran thus. With migec v1.2.7, reads were demultiplexed and then collapsed into UMI-guided consensus sequences. With mixcr v2.1.11, UMI consensuses were aligned to TRA and TRB V and J templates and assembled into clonotypes. Expanded or contracted clonotypes were those called significant by both edgeR and NoisET, with noise models trained on biological replicates. For edgeR calls, the thresholds were a false discovery rate-adjusted p below 0.01 and a log2 fold-change of 1. PCA with hierarchical clustering of max-normalized trajectories of the 1000 most abundant clonotypes was used as exploratory dynamics analysis. Each responding clone was given a CD4 or CD8 phenotype based on the CD4+ and CD8+ repertoires, which had been sequenced separately. TCRdb applied fastp at Q25 and MiXCR to the public reads, then kept only in-frame beta chains. Each record represents a unique CDR3 protein, reported with the most common genes and DNA among its rows. The V and J calls and clone size are TCRdb's, not the authors'. This sample is represented by hundreds of thousands of distinct CDR3 sequences; 20% to 25% of them were singletons. About 12% of the sample goes to the ten largest clones.

The record originates from a study of T-cell memory formation after mild COVID-19 listed by TCRdb under 2021. General notes on the study: Most TCR sequence clusters were specific to one of the two donors. In two donors, T-cell clones that expanded and contracted after mild COVID-19 were tracked by sequencing TCRalpha and TCRbeta repertoires over time. The cohort was made up of two young adult volunteers, one female and one male, who were previously healthy.

The germline V gene (reference sequence) provides CDR1 SGHKS and CDR2 YYEKEE. V and J are trimmed by 0 bases and 6 bases, and the gene matches miss 2 bases of the junction. The CDR3, from cysteine to phenylalanine, totals 14 residues. The only DNA kept is the CDR3, 42 bases in frame from the first base. Study-level results and caveats: Contracting CD4+ clones were found mainly in CM and EM memory subsets, while CD8+ clones were enriched in EMRA. From day 15 to 85, contracting clones showed balanced CD4/CD8 phenotypes, whereas a second wave of clones that expanded from day 15 to 37 leaned towards CD4+. Only a couple of mild cases were covered in the study, and larger cohorts including severe cases with pre-infection samples were considered necessary. Some responding clones were found in pre-infection memory, which suggests that pre-existing cross-reactive memory T cells took part in the SARS-CoV-2 response. The second-wave clones that peaked on day 37 were not confirmed to be SARS-CoV-2 specific.

PBMCs were isolated by Ficoll-Paque density gradient centrifugation. The chain joins TRBV5-5 to TRBJ2-2, with 7 junctional bases fitting TRBD1. The sequenced sample consisted of PBMCs or a T cell subset sorted from them (not recorded which). This receptor was identified in an adult woman who had mild COVID-19 (a few samples of this study predate the infection). The sample titles of this study are shuffled in the database, so cell type and time point are left out; the donor was told from shared clones. The CDR3 amino acid sequence is: CASSLGQGAGELFF. The nucleotide sequence is TGTGCCAGCAGCTTGGGGCAGGGGGCCGGGGAGCTGTTTTTT. Reference TRBV5-5 and TRBJ2-2 genes cover what lies past the CDR3, so the full variable domain is DAGVTQSPTHLIKTRGQQVTLRCSPISGHKSVSWYQQVLGQGPQFIFQYYEKEERGRGNFPDRFSARQFPNYSSELNVNALLLGDSALYLCASSLGQGAGELFFGEGSRLTVL.